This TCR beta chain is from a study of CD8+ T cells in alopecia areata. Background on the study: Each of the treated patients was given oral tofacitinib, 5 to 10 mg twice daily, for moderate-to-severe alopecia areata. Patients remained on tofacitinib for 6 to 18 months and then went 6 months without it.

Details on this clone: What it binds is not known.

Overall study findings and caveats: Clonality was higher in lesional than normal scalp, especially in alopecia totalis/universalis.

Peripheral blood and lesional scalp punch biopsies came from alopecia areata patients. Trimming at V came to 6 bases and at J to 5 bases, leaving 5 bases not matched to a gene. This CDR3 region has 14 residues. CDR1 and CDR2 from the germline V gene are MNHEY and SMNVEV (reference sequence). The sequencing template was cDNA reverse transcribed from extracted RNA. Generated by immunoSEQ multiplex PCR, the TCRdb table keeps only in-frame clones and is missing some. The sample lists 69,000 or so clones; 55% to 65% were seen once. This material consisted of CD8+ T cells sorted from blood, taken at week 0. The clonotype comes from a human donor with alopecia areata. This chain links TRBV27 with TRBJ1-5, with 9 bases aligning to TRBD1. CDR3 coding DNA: TGTGCCAGCAGCCGCGGGACAGGGTATCAGCCCCAGCATTTT. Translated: CASSRGTGYQPQHF.